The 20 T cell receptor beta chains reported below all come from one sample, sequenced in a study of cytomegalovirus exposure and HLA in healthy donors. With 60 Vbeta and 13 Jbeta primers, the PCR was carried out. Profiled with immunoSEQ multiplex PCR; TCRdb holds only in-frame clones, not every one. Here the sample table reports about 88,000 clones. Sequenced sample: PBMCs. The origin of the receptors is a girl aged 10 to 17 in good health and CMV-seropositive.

As DNA, the CDR3 is TGCAGCGTTCGGGCTAGCAAAGAGACCCAGTACTTC. Its protein is CSVRASKETQYF. The gene calls are TRBV29-1 and TRBJ2-5; D might be TRBD2 (5 bases). The V end lost 5 bases, the J end lost 3 bases, and 10 bases lay between the germline ends. CDR1 and CDR2 (germline): SQVTM, ANQGSEA. CDR3 length equals 12 residues.

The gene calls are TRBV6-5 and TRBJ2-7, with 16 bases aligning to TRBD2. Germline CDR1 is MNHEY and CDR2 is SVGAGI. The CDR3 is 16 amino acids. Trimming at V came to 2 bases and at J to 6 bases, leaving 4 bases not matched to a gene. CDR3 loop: CASSYGTSGGVVEQYF. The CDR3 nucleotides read TGTGCCAGCAGTTACGGGACTAGCGGGGGGGTAGTCGAGCAGTACTTC.

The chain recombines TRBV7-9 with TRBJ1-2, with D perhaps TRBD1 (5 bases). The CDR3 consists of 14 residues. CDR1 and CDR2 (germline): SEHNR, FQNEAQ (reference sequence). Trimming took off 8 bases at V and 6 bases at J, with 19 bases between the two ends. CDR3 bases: TGTGCCAGCGTAGGGGTAGCGGGGAATGATGGCTACACCTTC. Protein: CASVGVAGNDGYTF. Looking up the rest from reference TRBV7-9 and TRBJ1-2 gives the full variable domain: DTGVSQNPRHKITKRGQNVTFRCDPISEHNRLYWYRQTLGQGPEFLTYFQNEAQLEKSRLLSDRFSAERPKGSFSTLEIQRTEQGDSAMYLCASVGVAGNDGYTFGSGTRLTVV.

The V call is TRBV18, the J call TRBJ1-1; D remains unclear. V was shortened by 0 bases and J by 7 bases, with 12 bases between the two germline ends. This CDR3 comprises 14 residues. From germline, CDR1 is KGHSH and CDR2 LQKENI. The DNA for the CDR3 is TGTGCCAGCTCACCACCAGCGCCCGGAATTGAAGCTTTCTTT. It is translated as CASSPPAPGIEAFF.

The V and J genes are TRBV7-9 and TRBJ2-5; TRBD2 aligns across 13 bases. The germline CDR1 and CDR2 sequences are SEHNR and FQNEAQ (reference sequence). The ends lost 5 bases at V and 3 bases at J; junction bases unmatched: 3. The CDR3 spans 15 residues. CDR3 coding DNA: TGTGCCAGCAGCCCCGGGACTAGCGGGAAAGAGACCCAGTACTTC. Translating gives CASSPGTSGKETQYF.

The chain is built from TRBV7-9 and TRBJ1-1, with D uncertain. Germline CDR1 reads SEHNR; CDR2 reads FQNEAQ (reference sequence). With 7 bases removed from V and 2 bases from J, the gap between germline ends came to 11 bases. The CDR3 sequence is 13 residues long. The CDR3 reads CASTPDYNTEAFF. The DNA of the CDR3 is TGTGCCAGCACGCCAGACTACAACACTGAAGCTTTCTTT.

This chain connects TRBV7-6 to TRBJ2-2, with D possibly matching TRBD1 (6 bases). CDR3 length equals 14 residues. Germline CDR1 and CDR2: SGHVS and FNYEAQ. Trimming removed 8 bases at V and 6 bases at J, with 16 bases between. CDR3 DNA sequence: TGTGCCAGCGCATCAGGGGCTAACGCCGGGGAGCTGTTTTTT. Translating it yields CASASGANAGELFF.

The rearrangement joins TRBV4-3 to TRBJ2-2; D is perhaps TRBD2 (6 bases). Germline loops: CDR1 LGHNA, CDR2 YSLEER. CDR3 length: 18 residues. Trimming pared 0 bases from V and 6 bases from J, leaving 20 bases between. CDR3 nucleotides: TGCGCCAGCAGCCAAGATATTCCGGCGGGATCAAGGCCCGGGGAGCTGTTTTTT. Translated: CASSQDIPAGSRPGELFF.

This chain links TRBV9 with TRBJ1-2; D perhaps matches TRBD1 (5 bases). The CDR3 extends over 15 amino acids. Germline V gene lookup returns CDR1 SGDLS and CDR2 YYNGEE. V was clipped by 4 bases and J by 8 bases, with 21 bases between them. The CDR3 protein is CASSLGVWGEEGYTF. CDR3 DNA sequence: TGTGCCAGCAGCCTGGGGGTGTGGGGGGAGGAAGGCTACACCTTC.

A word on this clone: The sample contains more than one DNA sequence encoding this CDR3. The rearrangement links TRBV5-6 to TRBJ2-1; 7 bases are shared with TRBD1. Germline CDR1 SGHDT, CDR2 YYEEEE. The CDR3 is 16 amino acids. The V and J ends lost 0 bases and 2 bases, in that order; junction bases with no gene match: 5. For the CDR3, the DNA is TGTGCCAGCAGCTTGGACAGGGGAGCTACCTACAATGAGCAGTTCTTC. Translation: CASSLDRGATYNEQFF.

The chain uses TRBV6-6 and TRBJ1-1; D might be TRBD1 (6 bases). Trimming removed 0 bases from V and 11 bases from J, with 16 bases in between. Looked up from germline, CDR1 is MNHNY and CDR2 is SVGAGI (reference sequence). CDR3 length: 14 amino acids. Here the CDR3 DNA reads TGTGCCAGCAGTTACTCATCACAGGGACCATCGGCTTTCTTT. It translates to CASSYSSQGPSAFF.

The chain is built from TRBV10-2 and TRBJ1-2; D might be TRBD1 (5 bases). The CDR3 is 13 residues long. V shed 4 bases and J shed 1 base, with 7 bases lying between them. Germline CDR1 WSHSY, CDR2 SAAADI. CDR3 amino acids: CASSADSNYGYTF. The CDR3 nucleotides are TGCGCCAGCAGTGCCGACAGTAACTATGGCTACACCTTC.

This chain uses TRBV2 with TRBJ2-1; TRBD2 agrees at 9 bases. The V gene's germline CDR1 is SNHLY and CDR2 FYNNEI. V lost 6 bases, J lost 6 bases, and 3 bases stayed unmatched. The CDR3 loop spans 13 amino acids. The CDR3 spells CASRVAGANEQFF. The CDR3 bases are TGTGCCAGCAGGGTAGCGGGGGCCAATGAGCAGTTCTTC.

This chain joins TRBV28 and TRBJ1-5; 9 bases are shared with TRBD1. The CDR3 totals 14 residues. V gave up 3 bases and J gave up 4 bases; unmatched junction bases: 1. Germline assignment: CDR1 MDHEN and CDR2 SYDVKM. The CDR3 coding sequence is TGTGCCAGCAGTTTTGGGACAGGGAATCAGCCCCAGCATTTT. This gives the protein CASSFGTGNQPQHF.

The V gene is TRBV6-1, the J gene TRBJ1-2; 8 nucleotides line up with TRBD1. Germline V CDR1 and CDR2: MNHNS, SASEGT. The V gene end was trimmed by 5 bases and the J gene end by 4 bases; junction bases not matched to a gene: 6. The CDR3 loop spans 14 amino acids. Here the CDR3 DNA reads TGTGCCAGCAGTCGGGCAGGGGGCATCTATGGCTACACCTTC. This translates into CASSRAGGIYGYTF.

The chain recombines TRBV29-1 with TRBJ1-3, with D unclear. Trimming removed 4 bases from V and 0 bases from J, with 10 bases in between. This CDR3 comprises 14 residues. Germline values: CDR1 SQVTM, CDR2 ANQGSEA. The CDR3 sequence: CSVGLLSSGNTIYF. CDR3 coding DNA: TGCAGCGTTGGATTACTGAGCTCTGGAAACACCATATATTTT.

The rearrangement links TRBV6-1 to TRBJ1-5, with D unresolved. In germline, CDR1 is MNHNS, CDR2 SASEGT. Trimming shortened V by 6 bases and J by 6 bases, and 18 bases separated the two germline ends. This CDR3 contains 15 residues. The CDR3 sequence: CASSDLGRASQPQHF. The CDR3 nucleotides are TGTGCCAGCAGCGACCTCGGGAGGGCAAGTCAGCCCCAGCATTTT.

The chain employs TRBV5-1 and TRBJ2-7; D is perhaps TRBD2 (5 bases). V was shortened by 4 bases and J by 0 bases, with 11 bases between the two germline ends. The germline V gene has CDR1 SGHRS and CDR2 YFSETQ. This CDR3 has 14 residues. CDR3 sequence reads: CASSGEPSSYEQYF. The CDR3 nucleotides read TGCGCCAGCAGCGGGGAGCCTAGCTCCTACGAGCAGTACTTC.

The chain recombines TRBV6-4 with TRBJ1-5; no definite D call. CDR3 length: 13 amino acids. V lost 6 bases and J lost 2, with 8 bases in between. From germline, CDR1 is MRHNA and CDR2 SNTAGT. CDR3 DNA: TGTGCCAGCAGATTGGCCGGCAATCAGCCCCAGCATTTT. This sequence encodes CASRLAGNQPQHF.

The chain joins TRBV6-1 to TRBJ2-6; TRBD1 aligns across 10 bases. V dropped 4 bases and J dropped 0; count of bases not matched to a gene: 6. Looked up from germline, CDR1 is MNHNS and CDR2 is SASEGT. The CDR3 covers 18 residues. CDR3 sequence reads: CASSGRTGGPSGANVLTF. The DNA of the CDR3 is TGTGCCAGCAGTGGGCGGACAGGGGGTCCCTCTGGGGCCAACGTCCTGACTTTC.